These 27 T cell receptor beta chains were all obtained from the same sample, sequenced in a study of CD8+CD57+ T cells in acquired aplastic anemia. Genomic DNA, the template, was used for profiling of the TCR beta VDJ and CDR3. TCRdb itself ran the reads through MiXCR, one entry per CDR3 protein. The sample has hundreds of thousands of distinct CDR3 sequences, around 68% seen once. The material sequenced was sorted CD4+, CD8+, or CD8+CD57+ T cells (not recorded which) from PBMCs. The receptors stem from a human donor in good health, serving as a control.

This clonotype was observed a single time. The V call is TRBV7-8, the J call TRBJ1-2; a weak D match, TRBD1 (5 bases). Germline V gene sequence: CDR1 SGHVS, CDR2 FQNEAQ. The CDR3 runs to 14 residues. V was clipped by 6 bases and J by 11 bases, with 22 bases between them. The CDR3 spells CASSANRHNEQYTF. The DNA for the CDR3 is TGTGCCAGCAGTGCGAACAGGCACAATGAGCAGTACACCTTC.

The chain combines TRBV7-9 with TRBJ1-4, with TRBD1 matching 7 bases. Germline V gene lookup returns CDR1 SEHNR and CDR2 FQNEAQ (reference sequence). V lost 5 bases to trimming and J lost 17 bases; unmatched junction nucleotides: 20. The CDR3 runs to 15 residues. Here the CDR3 DNA reads TGTGCCAGCAGCGCTGGACAGGTGAACACTGAAGCTCTCTTTTTT. Encoded protein: CASSAGQVNTEALFF.

The V gene is TRBV20-1, the J gene TRBJ2-1, with 13 bases lining up with TRBD2. V was clipped by 4 bases and J by 10 bases; unmatched bases: 4. This CDR3 has 13 residues. Germline lookup yields CDR1 DFQATT and CDR2 SNEGSKA (reference sequence). The DNA for the CDR3 is TGCAGTGCTAAGGCGGGACTAGCGGGGGAGCAGTTCTTC. This translates into CSAKAGLAGEQFF.

This clonotype occurred once. This rearrangement joins TRBV11-2 to TRBJ1-5, with D possibly being TRBD1 (5 bases). The V end was cut by 6 bases, the J end by 5 bases, with 14 bases between. CDR3 size: 14 residues. CDR1 SGHAT and CDR2 FQNNGV come from the germline V gene. The CDR3 DNA is TGTGCCAGCAGTTACCGACCGACAGATCAGCCCCAGCATTTT. It translates to CASSYRPTDQPQHF.

This clonotype appeared many times. The chain has TRBV18 and TRBJ1-4; the D gene is possibly TRBD1 (5 bases). The V end lost 0 bases, the J end lost 5 bases, and 10 bases lay between the germline ends. This CDR3 has 15 residues. Germline CDR1 is KGHSH and CDR2 is LQKENI. In nucleotides, the CDR3 is TGTGCCAGCTCACCACCGGGTAGGGACAATGAAAAACTGTTTTTT. Protein product: CASSPPGRDNEKLFF.

This clonotype has just one count. A read error may be the cause here, since a much bigger clone is one base away. The chain joins TRBV6-2 or TRBV6-3 to TRBJ1-4; the match to TRBD1 covers 10 bases. Unmatched junction bases numbered 14, after V lost 0 bases and J lost 7 bases. The CDR3 is made up of 19 amino acids. Germline V gene data show CDR1 as MNHEY and CDR2 as SVGEGT. CDR3 residues: CASSYSPGQGWAASEKLFF. CDR3 nucleotide sequence: TGTGCCAGCAGTTACTCGCCGGGACAGGGGTGGGCAGCTAGTGAAAAACTGTTTTTT.

The chain couples TRBV4-1 to TRBJ2-7; no reliable D call. In germline, CDR1 is MGHRA, CDR2 YSYEKL. V gave up 5 bases and J gave up 4 bases, with 15 bases separating them. This CDR3 comprises 14 residues. CDR3 sequence: CASSDRVAVYEQYF. The DNA for the CDR3 is TGCGCCAGCAGCGACCGAGTCGCAGTTTACGAGCAGTACTTC.

This clonotype was detected only once. This may come from a read error, since a much larger clone is one base off. The chain employs TRBV18 and TRBJ2-3, with TRBD2 identical over 12 bases. The CDR3 contains 16 residues. V gave up 4 bases and J gave up 2 bases; unmatched junction bases: 4. Germline V gives CDR1 KGHSH, CDR2 LQKENI. The CDR3: CASSQGLAGNTDTQYF. The CDR3 DNA sequence: TGTGCCAGCTCACAAGGACTAGCGGGAAACACAGATACGCAGTATTTT.

In regard to this clonotype: The junction does not match germline at one end; this may be a read error. J is TRBJ2-5 and V is TRBV7-7; D ambiguous. This CDR3 region has 11 residues. Germline V gene data show CDR1 as SSHAT and CDR2 as FNYEAQ (reference sequence). CDR3 nucleotide sequence: TGTGCCAGCAGCTTATGGGATACCCAGTACTTT. Protein sequence: CASSLWDTQYF.

A word on this clonotype: The final CDR3 position lacks the conserved phenylalanine or tryptophan, pointing to a likely read error. Because the CDR3's place on the DNA is in doubt, the DNA is left out and the CDR3 is given as listed by TCRdb. The rearrangement joins TRBV2 to TRBJ2-1; TRBD1, the table's D call, was not compared with the DNA. Inclusive of both ends, the CDR3 amounts to 15 amino acids. CDR1 SNHLY and CDR2 FYNNEI come from the germline V gene. The CDR3 here is CASRGTGKSNNDQSP.

The sample holds many counts of this clonotype. The J gene is TRBJ1-3, the V gene TRBV30; tentative D call: TRBD1 (5 bases). V was cut by 5 bases and J by 4 bases, with 15 bases left in between. The germline CDR1 and CDR2 sequences are GTSNPN and SVGIG (reference sequence). This CDR3 is built from 14 residues. The CDR3 nucleotides are TGTGCCTGGCGATCCGGGGGGTGGGGAAACACCATATATTTT. The encoded protein is CAWRSGGWGNTIYF.

The genes are TRBV7-3 and TRBJ1-5, with unresolved D. Looked up from germline, CDR1 is SGHTA and CDR2 is FQGTGA. V was shortened by 4 bases and J by 16 bases, with 23 bases between the two germline ends. This CDR3 has 14 residues. The CDR3 region is CASSYGDRIQQHHF. The CDR3 nucleotides are TGTGCCAGCAGCTACGGGGATCGCATTCAGCAGCATCATTTT.

The CDR3 region is CASKVSRFPGSPLHF. DNA for the CDR3: TGTGCCAGCAAGGTCTCCCGGTTCCCGGGTTCACCCCTCCACTTT. The rearrangement joins TRBV5-4 to TRBJ1-6; D is undetermined. Germline V CDR1 and CDR2: SGHNT, YYREEE (reference sequence). V was pared by 6 bases and J by 9 bases, with 19 bases between. The CDR3 contains 15 residues.

The rearrangement links TRBV7-9 to TRBJ2-1, with a weak D call TRBD1 (5 bases). V lost 2 bases and J 10 bases, leaving 15 bases between the germline ends. The CDR3 runs to 14 residues. The germline V gene has CDR1 SEHNR and CDR2 FQNEAQ (reference sequence). The CDR3 loop is CASSLTGNQDEQFF. In nucleotides, the CDR3 is TGTGCCAGCAGCTTAACAGGCAATCAGGACGAGCAGTTCTTC. The full variable domain, completed using reference TRBV7-9 and TRBJ2-1, is DTGVSQNPRHKITKRGQNVTFRCDPISEHNRLYWYRQTLGQGPEFLTYFQNEAQLEKSRLLSDRFSAERPKGSFSTLEIQRTEQGDSAMYLCASSLTGNQDEQFFGPGTRLTVL.

The V call is TRBV20-1, the J call TRBJ1-1, with 8 bases identical to TRBD1. In germline, CDR1 is DFQATT, CDR2 SNEGSKA (reference sequence). The CDR3 runs to 13 residues. The junction had 7 bases not matched to a gene; V was cut back by 5 bases and J by 5 bases. The CDR3 DNA reads as TGCAGTGCTCCCAGGGGGCTGTGGACTGAAGCTTTCTTT. This translates into CSAPRGLWTEAFF.

This clonotype was picked up one time. The chain uses TRBV7-2 and TRBJ2-1; D may be TRBD2 (6 bases). The CDR3 covers 16 residues. Per the germline V gene, CDR1 is SGHTA and CDR2 is FQGNSA. Trimming took 5 bases from V and 13 from J, leaving 27 bases between them. The CDR3 coding sequence is TGTGCCAGCAGCATCGGCGGGGCTGAGTCCCAGAACGTCCAGTTCTTC. This codes for CASSIGGAESQNVQFF.

This clonotype was observed once. The chain carries TRBV9 and TRBJ1-2; a weak D match, TRBD1 (5 bases). The V and J ends lost 4 bases and 11 bases respectively, with 24 bases between them. The CDR3 covers 15 residues. CDR1 and CDR2 (germline): SGDLS, YYNGEE. CDR3 DNA sequence: TGTGCCAGCAGCTTGGAGGGACTCCCCAGGACCCAGTACACCTTC. Translating gives CASSLEGLPRTQYTF.

The chain uses TRBV24-1 and TRBJ1-2, with 8 bases fitting TRBD1. Germline CDR1 reads KGHDR; CDR2 reads SFDVKD. This CDR3 has 14 residues. J lost 10 bases, V lost 7 bases, and 13 bases had no gene match. This CDR3 is CATSTETGAYNYTF. DNA for the CDR3: TGTGCCACCAGCACCGAGACAGGGGCCTATAACTACACCTTC.

The rearrangement joins TRBV9 to TRBJ2-3; D might be TRBD2 (6 bases). Deletions cut 5 bases from V and 10 bases from J, with 26 bases between. Looked up from germline, CDR1 is SGDLS and CDR2 is YYNGEE. This CDR3 has 16 residues. The CDR3 loop is CASSIELAGATAPQYF. The CDR3 nucleotides read TGTGCCAGCAGTATAGAACTAGCTGGGGCAACAGCCCCGCAGTATTTT.

This clonotype has a handful of counts. The chain employs TRBV5-1 and TRBJ2-7, with 7 positions matching TRBD1. V gave up 0 bases and J gave up 3 bases; unmatched junction bases: 6. The CDR3 spans 15 residues. CDR1 and CDR2 (germline): SGHRS, YFSETQ. The CDR3 here is CASSLGGQVHYEQYF. The CDR3 coding sequence is TGCGCCAGCAGCTTGGGCGGACAGGTGCACTACGAGCAGTACTTC.

This clonotype has a count of ten or more. This rearrangement joins TRBV14 to TRBJ1-1; D might be TRBD1 (5 bases). The CDR3 contains 15 residues. Trimming took off 2 bases at V and 3 bases at J, with 13 bases between the two ends. Germline V lookup: CDR1 SGHDN, CDR2 FVKESK. The CDR3 here is CASSQRGQGYTEAFF. The DNA of the CDR3 is TGTGCCAGCAGCCAAAGAGGCCAGGGTTACACTGAAGCTTTCTTT.

This chain links TRBV11-3 with TRBJ2-3, with TRBD2 as a possible D gene (6 bases). CDR3 size: 14 residues. The germline V and J ends were trimmed by 7 bases and 2 bases, with 13 bases remaining between them. Germline values: CDR1 SGHNT, CDR2 YENEEA. DNA for the CDR3: TGTGCCAGCACGGGGAGGAGACCCACAGATACGCAGTATTTT. Its translation: CASTGRRPTDTQYF.

Note on this clonotype: The junction departs from germline at one end; a sequencing error may be responsible. This chain joins TRBV24-1 and TRBJ2-7; D could derive from TRBD1 or TRBD2 (5 bases each). The CDR3 length is 14 residues. Germline CDR1 is KGHDR and CDR2 is SFDVKD. CDR3 amino acids: CATSDPDGTYGQYF. The DNA for the CDR3 is TGTGCCACCAGTGACCCCGACGGGACCTACGGGCAGTACTTC.

As regards this clonotype: A read error may produce the germline difference seen at one junction end. This sequence joins TRBV15 and TRBJ2-1, with TRBD1 identical over 8 bases. Germline loops: CDR1 LNHNV, CDR2 YYDKDF (reference sequence). The CDR3 runs 16 residues. DNA of the CDR3: TGTGCCAGCACCCCTCGCGGGACAGGTGTCTACAATCAGCAGTTCTTC. Its translation: CASTPRGTGVYNQQFF.

This clonotype was counted ten times or more. This chain joins TRBV14 and TRBJ1-1; no clear D gene. V was shortened by 1 base and J by 7 bases, with 10 bases between the two germline ends. The length of the CDR3 is 13 residues. Germline assignment: CDR1 SGHDN and CDR2 FVKESK. The CDR3 nucleotides read TGTGCCAGCAGCCAAGTAATGGGGTTTGAAGCTTTCTTT. It is translated as CASSQVMGFEAFF.

This chain connects TRBV15 to TRBJ2-1; D call uncertain. V was shortened by 0 bases and J by 9 bases, with 6 bases between the two germline ends. The CDR3 consists of 12 residues. CDR1 LNHNV and CDR2 YYDKDF come from the germline V gene (reference sequence). CDR3 region: CATSREGAEQFF. The DNA for the CDR3 is TGTGCCACCAGCAGAGAGGGTGCTGAGCAGTTCTTC. The full variable domain, its missing parts supplied by reference TRBV15 and TRBJ2-1, is DAMVIQNPRYQVTQFGKPVTLSCSQTLNHNVMYWYQQKSSQAPKLLFHYYDKDFNNEADTPDNFQSRRPNTSFCFLDIRSPGLGDTAMYLCATSREGAEQFFGPGTRLTVL.

This clonotype was seen repeatedly, ten times or more. V usage is TRBV12-3 or TRBV12-4 and J usage is TRBJ2-7; D perhaps matches TRBD1 (5 bases). Trimming took 6 bases from V and 6 from J, leaving 12 bases between them. CDR3 length equals 12 residues. CDR3 residues: CASSLGRVEQYF. The CDR3, as DNA: TGTGCCAGCAGCCTTGGCAGGGTCGAGCAGTACTTC.